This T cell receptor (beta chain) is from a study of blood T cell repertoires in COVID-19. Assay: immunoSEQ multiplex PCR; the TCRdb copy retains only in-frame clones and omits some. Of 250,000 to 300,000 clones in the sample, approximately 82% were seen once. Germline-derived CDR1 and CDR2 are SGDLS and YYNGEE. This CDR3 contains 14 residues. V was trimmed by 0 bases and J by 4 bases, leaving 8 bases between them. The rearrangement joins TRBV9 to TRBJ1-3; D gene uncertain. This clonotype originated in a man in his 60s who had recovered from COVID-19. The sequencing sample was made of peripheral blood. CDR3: CASSVGTVGNTIYF. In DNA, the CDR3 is TGTGCCAGCAGCGTAGGAACAGTAGGAAACACCATATATTTT.